The 18 T cell receptor beta chains listed next were all sequenced from one sample in a study of T cells after posttransplantation cyclophosphamide (dated by TCRdb to about 2016). The receptor library was made with the immunoSEQ multiplex PCR assay. TCRdb carries this immuneACCESS record with in-frame sequences only. Its versions omit some clonotypes, under half of them owing to an unresolved V gene in the studies checked, with the rest unexplained. This sample is represented by nearly 25,000 clones, with no singletons among them. Jointly, the top ten make up 4% to 5.5% of the sample. The sequenced sample was PBMCs. The receptors shown here come from a woman aged 45-65 years in good health, CMV-negative, and a related stem cell transplant donor.

This clone was observed at least ten times. The chain carries TRBV18 and TRBJ2-7; TRBD2 aligns across 14 bases. Germline lookup yields CDR1 KGHSH and CDR2 LQKENI. This CDR3 is built from 18 residues. Trimming at V came to 2 bases and at J to 0 bases, leaving 6 bases not matched to a gene. As DNA, the CDR3 is TGTGCCAGCTCACCAGGGACTAGCGGGAGAATAACCTCCTACGAGCAGTACTTC. Residues: CASSPGTSGRITSYEQYF.

This clone has ten or more counts. This chain joins TRBV6-5 and TRBJ2-2, with D maybe TRBD1 (6 bases). Trimming removed 5 bases from V and 5 bases from J, with 15 bases in between. CDR1 is MNHEY, CDR2 SVGAGI, per germline. This CDR3 comprises 15 residues. The CDR3 sequence is CASSLTGTGTGELFF. The CDR3 DNA follows: TGTGCCAGCAGTCTGACAGGAACGGGAACCGGGGAGCTGTTTTTT.

This clone was picked up many times. The V call is TRBV27, the J call TRBJ2-7; D might be TRBD2 (6 bases). Germline CDR1 is MNHEY and CDR2 is SMNVEV (reference sequence). This CDR3 spans 15 amino acids. Trimming took off 6 bases at V and 2 bases at J, with 17 bases between the two ends. The CDR3 spells CASSLQYTGAYEQYF. Here the CDR3 DNA reads TGTGCCAGCAGCTTACAGTATACGGGAGCCTACGAGCAGTACTTC.

At least ten counts were recorded for this clone. J is TRBJ2-5 and V is TRBV30; 16 nucleotides match TRBD2. Germline CDR1 GTSNPN, CDR2 SVGIG (reference sequence). V was pared by 2 bases and J by 5 bases, with 5 bases of the junction left unmatched. The CDR3 loop spans 16 amino acids. The CDR3 nucleotides are TGTGCCTGGAGTACGGGGACTAGCGGGAGGGGGGAGACCCAGTACTTC. It codes for CAWSTGTSGRGETQYF.

This clone was picked up many times. The gene calls are TRBV7-2 and TRBJ2-7, with 8 bases fitting TRBD2. Germline CDR1 reads SGHTA; CDR2 reads FQGNSA. V lost 5 bases and J lost 6; bases outside the gene matches: 12. The CDR3 runs to 15 residues. CDR3: CASSPGLGDFSEQYF. Here the CDR3 DNA reads TGTGCCAGCAGCCCGGGACTAGGGGATTTTTCCGAGCAGTACTTC.

This clone has ten or more counts. This chain joins TRBV5-1 and TRBJ2-3, with 13 bases matching TRBD2. After removal of 4 bases from V and 2 bases from J, the junction contained 7 bases not matched to a gene. The CDR3 loop spans 17 amino acids. CDR1 and CDR2 from the germline V gene are SGHRS and YFSETQ. Here the CDR3 reads CASSLWTSGGYTDTQYF. In DNA form, the CDR3 reads TGCGCCAGCAGCCTCTGGACTAGCGGGGGATACACAGATACGCAGTATTTT.

This clone was detected ten times or more. The rearrangement links TRBV7-6 to TRBJ2-7, with D possibly being TRBD2 (6 bases). CDR1 and CDR2 (germline): SGHVS, FNYEAQ. The CDR3 length is 14 residues. Trimming took off 3 bases at V and 2 bases at J, with 11 bases between the two ends. The CDR3 is CASSFSPSAYEQYF. The CDR3 DNA follows: TGTGCCAGCAGCTTTAGCCCTAGCGCCTACGAGCAGTACTTC.

This clone was counted many times. This chain links TRBV10-1 with TRBJ2-1, with 10 nucleotides matching TRBD2. V gave up 10 bases and J gave up 4 bases; unmatched junction bases: 16. Germline V gene data show CDR1 as WNHNN and CDR2 as SYGVQD (reference sequence). This CDR3 contains 17 residues. The CDR3 here is CATQPGLATPGYNEQFF. For the CDR3, the DNA is TGCGCCACCCAACCGGGACTAGCGACCCCAGGGTACAATGAGCAGTTCTTC.

In its sample, this clone was seen many times. This CDR3 is CASTRNVELAGAEQFF. CDR3 sequence (DNA): TGTGCCAGCACCCGAAACGTGGAACTAGCGGGAGCTGAGCAGTTCTTC. The chain carries TRBV28 and TRBJ2-1; 11 bases map to TRBD2. The CDR3 totals 16 residues. Germline V lookup: CDR1 MDHEN, CDR2 SYDVKM. J lost 9 bases, V lost 7 bases, and 14 bases had no gene match.

This clone showed up many times. The rearrangement uses TRBV6-5 and TRBJ2-5; 7 bases agree with TRBD1. The CDR3 consists of 13 residues. CDR1 is MNHEY, CDR2 SVGAGI, per germline. V lost 6 bases and J lost 0; bases outside the gene matches: 1. The CDR3 coding sequence is TGTGCCAGCAGACAGGGGAACCAAGAGACCCAGTACTTC. Translation: CASRQGNQETQYF.

This clone was counted many times. This rearrangement joins TRBV6-1 to TRBJ2-6; D remains ambiguous. In germline, CDR1 is MNHNS, CDR2 SASEGT. This CDR3 contains 15 residues. The V and J ends lost 4 bases and 0 bases respectively, with 7 bases between them. The CDR3 reads CASSAQTSGANVLTF. CDR3 in DNA: TGTGCCAGCAGTGCACAGACCTCTGGGGCCAACGTCCTGACTTTC.

This clone was observed at least ten times. The gene calls are TRBV7-7 and TRBJ2-5, with D perhaps TRBD1 (5 bases). The CDR3 has 15 amino acids. Trimming took off 5 bases at V and 2 bases at J, with 15 bases between the two ends. The germline CDR1 and CDR2 sequences are SSHAT and FNYEAQ (reference sequence). The CDR3 DNA reads as TGTGCCAGCAGCGCGCAATACACAGGACAAGAGACCCAGTACTTC. Translation: CASSAQYTGQETQYF.

This clone was seen repeatedly, ten times or more. In nucleotides, the CDR3 is TGTGCCAGCAGCTGGACGACTAGCGGAAGCACAGATACGCAGTATTTT. Protein sequence: CASSWTTSGSTDTQYF. The chain is built from TRBV7-9 and TRBJ2-3; 9 nucleotides match TRBD2. V dropped 4 bases and J dropped 0; count of bases not matched to a gene: 5. The CDR3 consists of 16 residues. Germline lookup yields CDR1 SEHNR and CDR2 FQNEAQ (reference sequence).

In this sample, this clone turned up many times. The chain is built from TRBV7-8 and TRBJ2-7; a weak D match, TRBD1 (5 bases). Germline-derived CDR1 and CDR2 are SGHVS and FQNEAQ. Trimming took 0 bases from V and 2 from J, leaving 14 bases between them. The CDR3 is 16 amino acids. The chain's CDR3 is CASSLATGEIPYEQYF. Here the CDR3 DNA reads TGTGCCAGCAGCTTAGCCACAGGCGAGATTCCCTACGAGCAGTACTTC. Full variable domain (rest looked up from reference TRBV7-8 and TRBJ2-7): GAGVSQSPRYKVAKRGQDVALRCDPISGHVSLFWYQQALGQGPEFLTYFQNEAQLDKSGLPSDRFFAERPEGSVSTLKIQRTQQEDSAVYLCASSLATGEIPYEQYFGPGTRLTVT.

This clone has ten or more counts. The chain is built from TRBV28 and TRBJ2-3; 7 bases align to TRBD2. The CDR3 runs to 19 residues. Germline CDR1 MDHEN, CDR2 SYDVKM. Trimming at V came to 7 bases and at J to 2 bases, leaving 21 bases not matched to a gene. The CDR3 protein is CASTIQSFVGGSITDTQYF. CDR3 sequence (DNA): TGTGCCAGCACCATTCAATCGTTCGTGGGAGGGTCTATCACAGATACGCAGTATTTT. Variable domain in full (rest from reference TRBV28 and TRBJ2-3): DVKVTQSSRYLVKRTGEKVFLECVQDMDHENMFWYRQDPGLGLRLIYFSYDVKMKEKGDIPEGYSVSREKKERFSLILESASTNQTSMYLCASTIQSFVGGSITDTQYFGPGTRLTVL.

This clone was seen repeatedly, ten times or more. The V and J genes are TRBV19 and TRBJ1-2; 10 bases agree with TRBD1. J gave up 7 bases and V 0 bases, and 14 bases lay outside the gene matches. CDR1 is LNHDA and CDR2 is SQIVND in the germline V gene (reference sequence). This CDR3 spans 18 amino acids. The CDR3 is CASSIDRGQGFSVFGYTF. CDR3 bases: TGTGCCAGTAGTATAGATCGGGGACAGGGGTTCTCCGTCTTTGGCTACACCTTC.

The table lists this clone with many counts. V is TRBV12-5 and J is TRBJ2-5; D not certain. This CDR3 region has 12 residues. Per the germline V gene, CDR1 is LGHNT and CDR2 is FRNRAP. V lost 4 bases and J 5 bases, leaving 8 bases between the germline ends. The CDR3: CASGSPGETQYF. CDR3 DNA: TGTGCTAGTGGTTCCCCCGGGGAGACCCAGTACTTC. The variable domain in full, completed from reference TRBV12-5 and TRBJ2-5, reads DARVTQTPRHKVTEMGQEVTMRCQPILGHNTVFWYRQTMMQGLELLAYFRNRAPLDDSGMPKDRFSAEMPDATLATLKIQPSEPRDSAVYFCASGSPGETQYFGPGTRLLVL.

This clone was seen at least ten times. The chain combines TRBV7-9 with TRBJ2-2; TRBD1 is a possible D gene (5 bases). Trimming removed 3 bases at V and 5 bases at J, with 13 bases between. CDR1 and CDR2 (germline): SEHNR, FQNEAQ (reference sequence). The CDR3 runs to 15 residues. Here the CDR3 DNA reads TGTGCCAGCAGCTTCCGACAGAAGACAACCGGGGAGCTGTTTTTT. It codes for CASSFRQKTTGELFF. Full variable domain (missing parts from reference TRBV7-9 and TRBJ2-2): DTGVSQNPRHKITKRGQNVTFRCDPISEHNRLYWYRQTLGQGPEFLTYFQNEAQLEKSRLLSDRFSAERPKGSFSTLEIQRTEQGDSAMYLCASSFRQKTTGELFFGEGSRLTVL.